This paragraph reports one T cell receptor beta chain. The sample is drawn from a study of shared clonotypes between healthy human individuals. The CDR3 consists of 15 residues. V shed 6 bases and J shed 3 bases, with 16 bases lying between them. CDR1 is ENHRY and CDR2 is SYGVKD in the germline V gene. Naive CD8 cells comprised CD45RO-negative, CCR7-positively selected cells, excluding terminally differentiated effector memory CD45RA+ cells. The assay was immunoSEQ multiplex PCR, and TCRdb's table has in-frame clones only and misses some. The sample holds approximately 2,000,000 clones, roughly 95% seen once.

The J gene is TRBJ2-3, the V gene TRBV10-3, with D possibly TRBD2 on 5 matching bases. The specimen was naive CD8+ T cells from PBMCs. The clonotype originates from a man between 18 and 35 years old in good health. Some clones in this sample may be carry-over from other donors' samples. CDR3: CAISYRTVVTDTQYF. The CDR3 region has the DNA TGTGCCATCAGCTATCGGACTGTTGTTACAGATACGCAGTATTTT.